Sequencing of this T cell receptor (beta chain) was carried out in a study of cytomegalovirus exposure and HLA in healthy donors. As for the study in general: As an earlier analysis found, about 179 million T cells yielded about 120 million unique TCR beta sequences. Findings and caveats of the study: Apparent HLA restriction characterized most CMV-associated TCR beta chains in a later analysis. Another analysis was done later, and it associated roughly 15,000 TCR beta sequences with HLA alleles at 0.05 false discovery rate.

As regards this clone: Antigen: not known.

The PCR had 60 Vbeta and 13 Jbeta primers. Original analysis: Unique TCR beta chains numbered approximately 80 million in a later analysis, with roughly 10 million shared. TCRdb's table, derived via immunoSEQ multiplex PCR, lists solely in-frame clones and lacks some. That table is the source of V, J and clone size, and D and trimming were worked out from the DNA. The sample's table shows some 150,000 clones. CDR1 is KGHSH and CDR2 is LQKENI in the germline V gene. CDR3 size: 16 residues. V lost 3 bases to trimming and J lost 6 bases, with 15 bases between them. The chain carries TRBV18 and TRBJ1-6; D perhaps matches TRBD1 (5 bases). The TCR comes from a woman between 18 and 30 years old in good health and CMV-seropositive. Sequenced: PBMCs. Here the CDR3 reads CASSPGKGEANSPLHF. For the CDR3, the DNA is TGTGCCAGCTCACCCGGGAAAGGGGAGGCTAATTCACCCCTCCACTTT. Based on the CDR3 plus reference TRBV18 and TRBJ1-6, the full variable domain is NAGVMQNPRHLVRRRGQEARLRCSPMKGHSHVYWYRQLPEEGLKFMVYLQKENIIDESGMPKERFSAEFPKEGPSILRIQQVVRGDSAAYFCASSPGKGEANSPLHFGNGTRLTVT.